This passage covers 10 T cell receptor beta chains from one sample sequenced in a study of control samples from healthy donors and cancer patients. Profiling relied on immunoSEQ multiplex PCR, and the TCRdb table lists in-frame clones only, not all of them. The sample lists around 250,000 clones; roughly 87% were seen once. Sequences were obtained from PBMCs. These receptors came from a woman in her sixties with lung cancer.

The chain's CDR3 is CASSSPSAPNTGELFF. In DNA, the CDR3 is TGCGCCAGCAGCAGTCCTAGCGCCCCAAACACCGGGGAGCTGTTTTTT. The rearrangement joins TRBV10-2 to TRBJ2-2, with D possibly TRBD2 on 6 matching bases. Germline V CDR1 and CDR2: WSHSY, SAAADI. The CDR3 is 16 amino acids. V was shortened by 6 bases and J by 2 bases, with 16 bases between the two germline ends.

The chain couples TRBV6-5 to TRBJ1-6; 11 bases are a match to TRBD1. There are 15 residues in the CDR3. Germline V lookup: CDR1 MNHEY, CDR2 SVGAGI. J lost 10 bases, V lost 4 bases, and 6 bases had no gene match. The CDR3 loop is CASSSVDRGRSPLHF. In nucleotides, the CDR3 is TGTGCCAGCAGTTCGGTGGACAGGGGGCGGTCACCCCTCCACTTT.

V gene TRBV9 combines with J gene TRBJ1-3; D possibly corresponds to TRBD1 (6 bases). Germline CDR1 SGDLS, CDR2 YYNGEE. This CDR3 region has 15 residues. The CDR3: CASRRGAQSADTIYF. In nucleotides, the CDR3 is TGTGCGAGCCGACGGGGGGCGCAATCAGCGGACACCATATATTTT. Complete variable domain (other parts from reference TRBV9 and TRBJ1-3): DSGVTQTPKHLITATGQRVTLRCSPRSGDLSVYWYQQSLDQGLQFLIQYYNGEERAKGNILERFSAQQFPDLHSELNLSSLELGDSALYFCASRRGAQSADTIYFGEGSWLTVV.

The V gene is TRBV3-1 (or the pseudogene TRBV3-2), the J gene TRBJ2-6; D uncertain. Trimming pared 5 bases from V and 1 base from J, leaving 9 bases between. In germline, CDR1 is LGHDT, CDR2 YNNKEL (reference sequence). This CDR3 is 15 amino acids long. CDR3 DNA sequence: TGTGCCAGCAGCTCGCAAGGTTCTGGGGCCAACGTCCTGACTTTC. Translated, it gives CASSSQGSGANVLTF.

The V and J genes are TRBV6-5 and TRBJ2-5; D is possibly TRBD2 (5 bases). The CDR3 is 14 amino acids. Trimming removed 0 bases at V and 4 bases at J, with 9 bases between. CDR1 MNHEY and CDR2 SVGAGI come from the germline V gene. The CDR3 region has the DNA TGTGCCAGCAGTTACTCGAGGGTCCCAGAGACCCAGTACTTC. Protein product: CASSYSRVPETQYF.

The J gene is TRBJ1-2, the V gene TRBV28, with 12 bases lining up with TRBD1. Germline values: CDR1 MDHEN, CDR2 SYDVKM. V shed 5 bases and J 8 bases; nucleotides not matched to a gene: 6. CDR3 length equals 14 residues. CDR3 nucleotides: TGTGCCAGCAGTGGGACAGGGGGCGCGAGGGGCTACACCTTC. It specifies CASSGTGGARGYTF.

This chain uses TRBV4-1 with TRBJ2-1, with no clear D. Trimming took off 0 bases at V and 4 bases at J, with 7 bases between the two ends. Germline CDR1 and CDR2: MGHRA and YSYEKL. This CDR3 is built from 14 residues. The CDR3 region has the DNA TGCGCCAGCAGCCAAGATTCGACTTACAATGAGCAGTTCTTC. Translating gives CASSQDSTYNEQFF.

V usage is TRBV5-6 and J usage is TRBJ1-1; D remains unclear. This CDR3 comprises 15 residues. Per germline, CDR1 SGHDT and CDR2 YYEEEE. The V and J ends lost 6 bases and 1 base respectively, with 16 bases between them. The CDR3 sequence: CASTSDLMRNTEAFF. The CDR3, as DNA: TGTGCCAGCACCTCGGACCTAATGAGGAACACTGAAGCTTTCTTT.

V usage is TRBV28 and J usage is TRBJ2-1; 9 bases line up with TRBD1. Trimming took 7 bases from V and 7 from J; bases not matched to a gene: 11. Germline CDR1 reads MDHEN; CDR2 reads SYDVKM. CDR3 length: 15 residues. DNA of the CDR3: TGTGCCAGCATCGCCGGGACAGGGAACTTGAATGAGCAGTTCTTC. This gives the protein CASIAGTGNLNEQFF.

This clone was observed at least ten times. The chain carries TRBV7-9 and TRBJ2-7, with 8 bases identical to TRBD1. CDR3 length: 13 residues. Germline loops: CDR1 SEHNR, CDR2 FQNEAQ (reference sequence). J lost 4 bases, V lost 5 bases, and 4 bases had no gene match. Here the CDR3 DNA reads TGTGCCAGCAGCCCTACAGGGGGATACGAGCAGTACTTC. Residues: CASSPTGGYEQYF.